The 5 T cell receptor beta chains listed next were all sequenced from one sample in a study of low-dose radiotherapy and immunotherapy resistance in tumors. Described time point: before trial treatment. First-strand cDNA used TRAV- and TRBV-specific primers, covering alpha and beta chains. For amplifying TCRs, the PCR ran for 15 to 20 cycles with Phusion, which was used together with a constant-region primer and the adapter on the V primers. From the reads, TCRdb called clonotypes with MiXCR, one entry per CDR3 protein. The table includes over 55,000 distinct CDR3 sequences, around a third detected once. This specimen consisted of PBMCs, obtained before treatment. These receptors were obtained from a female donor with ovarian cancer.

This clonotype was picked up many times. The chain employs TRBV12-3 or TRBV12-4 and TRBJ2-5; perhaps TRBD2 as D (6 bases). The V gene lost 3 bases and the J gene lost 2 bases, with 10 bases spanning the gap. This CDR3 spans 14 amino acids. In nucleotides, the CDR3 is TGTGCCAGCAGTTTCGTGGGACTTCAAGAGACCCAGTACTTC. Its protein is CASSFVGLQETQYF.

This sequence joins TRBV6-2 or TRBV6-3 and TRBJ2-6; 9 nucleotides match TRBD2. V lost 8 bases to trimming and J lost 0 bases; unmatched junction nucleotides: 11. The CDR3 extends over 18 amino acids. The V gene's germline CDR1 is MNHEY and CDR2 SVGEGT. The DNA of the CDR3 is TGTGCCAGCCGTCTTAGCGGGGGCCCCCCCTCTGGGGCCAACGTCCTGACTTTC. Its translation is CASRLSGGPPSGANVLTF.

This chain connects TRBV10-2 to TRBJ1-2; D remains unclear. V lost 3 bases to trimming and J lost 2 bases, with 13 bases between them. Germline values: CDR1 WSHSY, CDR2 SAAADI. The CDR3 runs 15 residues. The CDR3 is CASSDGGRENYGYTF. DNA of the CDR3: TGCGCCAGCAGTGATGGCGGACGGGAAAACTATGGCTACACCTTC.

On this clonotype itself: This is likely an artifact of a read error, given a far larger clone one base away. The chain combines TRBV23-1 with TRBJ2-3; 7 nucleotides line up with TRBD2. TRBV23-1 is sorted into the ORF group, with uncertain function. Trimming cost V 6 bases and J 2 bases; bases outside gene matches: 14. The CDR3 sequence is 17 residues long. This CDR3 reads CASRGGRREITTDTQYF. The CDR3 DNA reads as TGCGCCAGCAGAGGCGGGAGAAGGGAGATAACCACAGATACGCAGTATTTT.

This clonotype was counted ten times or more. J is TRBJ1-2 and V is TRBV4-1, with D hard to call. CDR1 is MGHRA, CDR2 YSYEKL, per germline. The CDR3 spans 15 residues. Trimming stripped 4 bases from V and 0 bases from J, with 12 bases between. The CDR3 nucleotides read TGCGCCAGCAGCCCCCGTGACGGTGCTAACTATGGCTACACCTTC. Translating gives CASSPRDGANYGYTF.